What follows are 20 T cell receptor beta chains derived from one specimen sequenced in a study of cytomegalovirus exposure and HLA in healthy donors (dated by TCRdb to the late 2010s). Libraries were prepared through the immunoSEQ multiplex PCR assay. The multiplex PCR relied on a mix of 60 forward primers for TCR Vbeta segments and 13 reverse primers for TCR Jbeta segments. Held by TCRdb, this immuneACCESS table contains in-frame sequences only and omits some clones. Under half of the omission traces to an unresolved V gene where checked; the cause of the rest is unknown. The sample data list 150,000 to 200,000 clones, and 77% of these were observed just once. Around 1.6% of the sample is held by the ten biggest clonotypes. Sequencing was done on a sample of PBMCs. These receptors all stem from a woman aged 25 to 39 in good health and CMV-seronegative.

V is TRBV29-1 and J is TRBJ2-7, with D possibly being TRBD2 (7 bases). V dropped 7 bases and J dropped 6 bases, with 16 bases sitting between them. The CDR3 length is 12 residues. Germline lookup yields CDR1 SQVTM and CDR2 ANQGSEA. This chain's CDR3 is CSGQGGGLEQYF. The CDR3 DNA sequence: TGCAGCGGGCAAGGGGGGGGGCTCGAGCAGTACTTC.

The V and J genes are TRBV30 and TRBJ1-1, with unresolved D. The CDR3 runs 14 residues. The V gene lost 3 bases and the J gene lost 0 bases, with 11 bases spanning the gap. The germline V gene has CDR1 GTSNPN and CDR2 SVGIG (reference sequence). CDR3 nucleotides: TGTGCCTGGAGCCCGGGATTCATGAACACTGAAGCTTTCTTT. It translates to CAWSPGFMNTEAFF.

The chain recombines TRBV5-6 with TRBJ2-5, with 11 bases identical to TRBD2. Trimming removed 2 bases from V and 7 bases from J; junction bases left unmatched: 4. CDR1 is SGHDT, CDR2 YYEEEE, per germline. The CDR3 has 14 amino acids. In nucleotides, the CDR3 is TGTGCCAGCAGCTTTGGACTAGCGGGTCGGACCCAGTACTTC. Amino acid sequence: CASSFGLAGRTQYF.

The CDR3 coding sequence is TGCGCCAGCAGCTTGGCCGTGGCGTCAGGGCTTCCCTATGGCTACACCTTC. The encoded protein is CASSLAVASGLPYGYTF. The rearrangement uses TRBV5-1 and TRBJ1-2, with D possibly being TRBD1 (5 bases). Germline CDR1 and CDR2: SGHRS and YFSETQ. Trimming shortened V by 0 bases and J by 4 bases, and 19 bases separated the two germline ends. This CDR3 is built from 17 residues.

This clone has just a few counts. The chain is built from TRBV5-4 and TRBJ1-2, with D unclear. The germline CDR1 and CDR2 sequences are SGHNT and YYREEE (reference sequence). The V gene lost 2 bases and the J gene lost 1 base, with 6 bases spanning the gap. CDR3 length: 13 residues. CDR3 in DNA: TGTGCCAGCAGCTTTCGGGGTAACTATGGCTACACCTTC. Translating gives CASSFRGNYGYTF.

This clone was found once. One end of the junction does not line up with germline, which may come from a read error. This chain links TRBV7-3 with TRBJ2-1; D is ambiguous. The germline gives CDR1 SGHTA, CDR2 FQGTGA. CDR3 length equals 12 residues. The CDR3 loop is CSSSLSGNEQFF. The DNA for the CDR3 is TGTTCCAGCAGCTTATCAGGCAATGAGCAGTTCTTC.

CDR3 amino acids: CATSRGGGFYGYTF. The CDR3 region has the DNA TGTGCCACCAGCAGAGGAGGAGGGTTCTATGGCTACACCTTC. The chain couples TRBV15 to TRBJ1-2; D gene uncertain. The CDR3 consists of 14 residues. Germline loops: CDR1 LNHNV, CDR2 YYDKDF (reference sequence). Between the trimmed V and J ends, which lost 1 base and 4 bases, there was a span of 10 bases.

The chain recombines TRBV4-1 with TRBJ2-5; no clear D gene. The germline gives CDR1 MGHRA, CDR2 YSYEKL. Trimming stripped 0 bases from V and 5 bases from J, with 10 bases between. The CDR3 contains 14 residues. The CDR3 nucleotides read TGCGCCAGCAGCCAAGATGAGGTTTGGGAGACCCAGTACTTC. Translation gives CASSQDEVWETQYF.

CDR3 bases: TGTGCCAGCAGTCGAACAGTAGGAGAGACCCAGTACTTC. This gives the protein CASSRTVGETQYF. The V and J genes are TRBV6-5 and TRBJ2-5; D is unresolved. Germline values: CDR1 MNHEY, CDR2 SVGAGI. Trimming shortened V by 5 bases and J by 4 bases, and 11 bases separated the two germline ends. The CDR3 consists of 13 residues.

This clone has just a few counts. V usage is TRBV7-6 and J usage is TRBJ1-1; D might be TRBD1 (6 bases). The V end lost 5 bases, the J end lost 3 bases, and 19 bases lay between the germline ends. This CDR3 contains 16 residues. Germline CDR1 SGHVS, CDR2 FNYEAQ. The CDR3: CASSPARRQADTEAFF. The CDR3 DNA sequence: TGTGCCAGCAGCCCCGCCCGCCGACAGGCGGACACTGAAGCTTTCTTT.

The chain links TRBV25-1 to TRBJ2-5; D gene ambiguous. V was pared by 4 bases and J by 5 bases, with 5 bases between. The CDR3 spans 11 residues. CDR1 is MGHDK, CDR2 SYGVNS, per germline. DNA of the CDR3: TGTGCCAGCAGTGCCGGGGAGACCCAGTACTTC. Its protein product is CASSAGETQYF.

The J gene is TRBJ2-2, the V gene TRBV6-5; D gene unclear. CDR1 and CDR2 (germline): MNHEY, SVGAGI. The V and J ends lost 10 bases and 4 bases respectively, with 19 bases between them. The CDR3 sequence is 15 residues long. CDR3 protein: CATGVVVRSTGELFF. DNA for the CDR3: TGTGCCACTGGCGTAGTGGTACGGAGCACCGGGGAGCTGTTTTTT.

This rearrangement joins TRBV7-2 to TRBJ2-1, with TRBD2 identical over 15 bases. The CDR3 extends over 15 amino acids. Trimming at V came to 5 bases and at J to 8 bases, leaving 4 bases not matched to a gene. Germline V gives CDR1 SGHTA, CDR2 FQGNSA. Written as DNA, the CDR3 is TGTGCCAGCAGCCATGGACTAGCGGGAGGGTATGAGCAGTTCTTC. As protein: CASSHGLAGGYEQFF.

The chain carries TRBV10-3 and TRBJ2-7, with TRBD2 identical over 7 bases. From germline, CDR1 is ENHRY and CDR2 SYGVKD. This CDR3 is 17 amino acids long. Trimming cost V 3 bases and J 3 bases; bases outside gene matches: 14. CDR3: CAISDGGRAYLDYEQYF. In DNA, the CDR3 is TGTGCCATCAGTGACGGTGGGAGGGCCTATCTTGACTACGAGCAGTACTTC.

The chain employs TRBV29-1 and TRBJ1-1; 7 nucleotides align to TRBD1. The CDR3 is 13 amino acids. Germline assignment: CDR1 SQVTM and CDR2 ANQGSEA. Trimming at V came to 8 bases and at J to 3 bases, leaving 9 bases not matched to a gene. CDR3 sequence reads: CSTRTGGDTEAFF. CDR3 coding DNA: TGCAGCACCCGGACAGGCGGGGACACTGAAGCTTTCTTT.

J is TRBJ2-1 and V is TRBV5-1; TRBD1 matches 7 bases. J lost 5 bases, V lost 2 bases, and 4 bases had no gene match. There are 14 residues in the CDR3. Germline values: CDR1 SGHRS, CDR2 YFSETQ. CDR3 amino acids: CASSFDRAHNEQFF. The DNA for the CDR3 is TGCGCCAGCAGCTTTGACAGGGCCCACAATGAGCAGTTCTTC.

This chain uses TRBV9 with TRBJ2-4, with a tentative D call TRBD1 (7 bases). Germline V gene lookup returns CDR1 SGDLS and CDR2 YYNGEE. The V end lost 0 bases, the J end lost 0 bases, and 16 bases lay between the germline ends. The CDR3 contains 18 residues. CDR3 in DNA: TGTGCCAGCAGCGTAGAGGAGGGGGCTCCCCTAGCCAAAAACATTCAGTACTTC. As protein: CASSVEEGAPLAKNIQYF.

As to this clone: A junction end diverges from the germline sequence, so it may reflect a read error. J is TRBJ1-2 and V is TRBV5-6; D is possibly TRBD1 (5 bases). CDR1 and CDR2 (germline): SGHDT, YYEEEE. The CDR3 has 14 residues. DNA of the CDR3: TGTGCCAGCAGCTTGGCCGGGAGGGACTATGGCTACCCCTTC. Protein sequence: CASSLAGRDYGYPF.

The chain recombines TRBV4-3 with TRBJ2-3, with 8 positions matching TRBD1. Germline V gene data show CDR1 as LGHNA and CDR2 as YSLEER. The CDR3 is 19 amino acids. V was pared by 0 bases and J by 0 bases, with 11 bases of the junction left unmatched. CDR3 amino acids: CASSQDQRGQDTSTDTQYF. CDR3 nucleotides: TGCGCCAGCAGCCAAGATCAGAGGGGACAGGACACTAGCACAGATACGCAGTATTTT.

The chain links TRBV6-5 to TRBJ2-7; the match to TRBD2 covers 8 bases. V dropped 3 bases and J dropped 2; count of bases not matched to a gene: 6. Germline values: CDR1 MNHEY, CDR2 SVGAGI. This CDR3 has 15 amino acids. The CDR3 protein is CASSYGGGPAYEQYF. The CDR3 DNA is TGTGCCAGCAGTTATGGCGGGGGGCCCGCCTACGAGCAGTACTTC.